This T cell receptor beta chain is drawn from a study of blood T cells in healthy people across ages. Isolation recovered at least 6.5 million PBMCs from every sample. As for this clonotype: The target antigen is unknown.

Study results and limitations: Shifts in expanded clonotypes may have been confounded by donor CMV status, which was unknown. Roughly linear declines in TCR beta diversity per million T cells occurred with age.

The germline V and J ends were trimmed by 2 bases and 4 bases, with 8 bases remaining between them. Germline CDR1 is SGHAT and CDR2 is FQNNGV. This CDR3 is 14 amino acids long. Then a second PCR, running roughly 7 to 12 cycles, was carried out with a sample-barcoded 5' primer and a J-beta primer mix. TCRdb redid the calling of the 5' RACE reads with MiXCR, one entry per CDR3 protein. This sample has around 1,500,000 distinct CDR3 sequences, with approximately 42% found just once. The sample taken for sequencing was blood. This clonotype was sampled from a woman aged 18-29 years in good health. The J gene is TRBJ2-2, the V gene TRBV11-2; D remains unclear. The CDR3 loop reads CASSLRTGTGELFF. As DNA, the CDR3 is TGTGCCAGCAGCTTAAGAACTGGCACCGGGGAGCTGTTTTTT.